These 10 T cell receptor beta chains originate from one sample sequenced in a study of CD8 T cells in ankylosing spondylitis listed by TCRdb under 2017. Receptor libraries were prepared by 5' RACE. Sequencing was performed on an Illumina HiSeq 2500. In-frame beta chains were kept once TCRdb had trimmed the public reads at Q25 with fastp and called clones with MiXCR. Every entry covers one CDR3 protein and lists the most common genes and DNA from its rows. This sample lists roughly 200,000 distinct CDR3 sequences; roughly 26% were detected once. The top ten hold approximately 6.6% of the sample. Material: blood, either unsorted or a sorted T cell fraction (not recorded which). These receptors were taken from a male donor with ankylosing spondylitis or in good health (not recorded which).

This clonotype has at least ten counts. This CDR3 reads CSATTSSGQETQYF. The CDR3, as DNA: TGCAGTGCTACGACCTCCTCCGGGCAAGAGACCCAGTACTTC. V usage is TRBV20-1 and J usage is TRBJ2-5; D is unresolved. The V and J ends lost 4 bases and 2 bases respectively, with 14 bases between them. In germline, CDR1 is DFQATT, CDR2 SNEGSKA (reference sequence). This CDR3 has 14 residues.

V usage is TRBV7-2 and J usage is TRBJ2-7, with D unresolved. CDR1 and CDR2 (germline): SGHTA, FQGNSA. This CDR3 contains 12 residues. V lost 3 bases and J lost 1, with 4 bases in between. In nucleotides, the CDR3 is TGTGCCAGCAGCTTTCAGTCCTACGAGCAGTACTTC. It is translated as CASSFQSYEQYF.

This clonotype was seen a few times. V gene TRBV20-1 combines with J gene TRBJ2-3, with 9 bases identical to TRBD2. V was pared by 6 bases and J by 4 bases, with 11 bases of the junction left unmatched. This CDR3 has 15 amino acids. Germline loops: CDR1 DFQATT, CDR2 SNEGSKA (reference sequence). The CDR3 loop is CSASGRLGVADTQYF. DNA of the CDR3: TGCAGTGCCAGCGGGAGGCTCGGCGTCGCAGATACGCAGTATTTT.

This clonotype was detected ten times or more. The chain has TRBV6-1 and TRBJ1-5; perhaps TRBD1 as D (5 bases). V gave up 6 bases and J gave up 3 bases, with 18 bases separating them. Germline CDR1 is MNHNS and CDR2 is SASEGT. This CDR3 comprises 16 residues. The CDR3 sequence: CASRPWYRFSNQPQHF. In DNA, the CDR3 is TGTGCCAGCAGACCCTGGTACAGGTTCTCCAATCAGCCCCAGCATTTT.

The CDR3 spells CSVAEFIGANVLTF. CDR3 DNA: TGCAGCGTTGCAGAATTTATCGGGGCCAACGTCCTGACTTTC. The gene calls are TRBV29-1 and TRBJ2-6; D gene ambiguous. The CDR3 is made up of 14 amino acids. CDR1 and CDR2 (germline): SQVTM, ANQGSEA. Trimming pared 4 bases from V and 4 bases from J, leaving 11 bases between.

In DNA form, the CDR3 reads TGTGCCAGCAGCCAGAGCTGGGCAGCTCTTAATGAGCAGTTCTTC. Its protein product is CASSQSWAALNEQFF. The chain couples TRBV7-2 to TRBJ2-1; D is uncertain. Trimming took off 5 bases at V and 7 bases at J, with 18 bases between the two ends. In germline, CDR1 is SGHTA, CDR2 FQGNSA. The CDR3 totals 15 residues.

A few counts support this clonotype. The CDR3 is CASSLLGDGSPLHF. CDR3 sequence (DNA): TGTGCCAGCAGCTTATTGGGGGACGGCTCACCCCTCCACTTT. The V gene is TRBV7-6, the J gene TRBJ1-6, with D perhaps matching TRBD1 (5 bases). The ends were cut back, 2 bases at V and 10 bases at J, with 12 bases in the middle. CDR1 is SGHVS, CDR2 FNYEAQ, per germline. This CDR3 spans 14 amino acids.

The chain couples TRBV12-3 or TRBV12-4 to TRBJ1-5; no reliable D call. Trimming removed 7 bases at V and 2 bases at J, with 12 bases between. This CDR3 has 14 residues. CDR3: CASKTREGNQPQHF. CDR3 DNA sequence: TGTGCCAGCAAGACAAGGGAGGGCAATCAGCCCCAGCATTTT.

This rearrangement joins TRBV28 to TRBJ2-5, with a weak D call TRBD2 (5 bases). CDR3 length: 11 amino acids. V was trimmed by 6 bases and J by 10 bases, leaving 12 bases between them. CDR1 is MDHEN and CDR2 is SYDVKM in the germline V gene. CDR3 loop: CASRTRRSQYF. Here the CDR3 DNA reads TGTGCCAGCAGGACCAGGAGGAGCCAGTACTTC. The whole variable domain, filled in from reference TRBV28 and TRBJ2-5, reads DVKVTQSSRYLVKRTGEKVFLECVQDMDHENMFWYRQDPGLGLRLIYFSYDVKMKEKGDIPEGYSVSREKKERFSLILESASTNQTSMYLCASRTRRSQYFGPGTRLLVL.

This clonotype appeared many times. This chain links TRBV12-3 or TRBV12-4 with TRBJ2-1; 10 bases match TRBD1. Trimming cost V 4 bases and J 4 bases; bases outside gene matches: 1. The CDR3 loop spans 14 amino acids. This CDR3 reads CASSWDRGYNEQFF. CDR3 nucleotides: TGTGCCAGCAGTTGGGACAGGGGATACAATGAGCAGTTCTTC.